These 20 T cell receptor beta chains were all obtained from the same sample, sequenced in a study of OX40 agonist ivuxolimab in advanced cancers. Method: immunoSEQ multiplex PCR; TCRdb's copy keeps in-frame clones and lacks some. This repertoire shows about 100,000 clones, around 91% found once; its top ten account for 0.15% to 0.2%. The sequencing used CD4+ or CD8+ T cells sorted from blood, collected in a trial of the OX40 agonist ivuxolimab. The receptor source for this set is an adult with an advanced solid tumor such as melanoma, head and neck, liver or kidney cancer.

This clone was seen once. V is TRBV29-1 and J is TRBJ1-6; tentatively, D is TRBD1 (5 bases). V was shortened by 4 bases and J by 5 bases, with 9 bases between the two germline ends. This CDR3 is 13 amino acids long. Germline V gene lookup returns CDR1 SQVTM and CDR2 ANQGSEA. The CDR3 DNA follows: TGCAGCGTTGGGGGCAGTCATAATTCACCCCTCCACTTT. Translating it yields CSVGGSHNSPLHF.

The V gene is TRBV2, the J gene TRBJ2-1; 11 positions match TRBD2. Germline V gives CDR1 SNHLY, CDR2 FYNNEI. The CDR3 consists of 15 residues. V lost 7 bases, J lost 6 bases, and 8 bases stayed unmatched. CDR3 region: CASISTSGNSNEQFF. CDR3 nucleotides: TGTGCCAGCATTTCGACTAGCGGGAATAGCAATGAGCAGTTCTTC.

The CDR3 bases are TGTGCCTGGGGGATCGCCGGGGAGCTGTTTTTT. Translated, it gives CAWGIAGELFF. The gene calls are TRBV30 and TRBJ2-2, with D uncertain. The V and J ends lost 5 bases and 6 bases respectively, with 7 bases between them. The germline CDR1 and CDR2 sequences are GTSNPN and SVGIG (reference sequence). The CDR3 sequence is 11 residues long.

The J gene is TRBJ1-2, the V gene TRBV4-2, with TRBD1 identical over 8 bases. CDR3 length: 14 residues. V trimming: 2 bases; J trimming: 7 bases; junction bases outside the gene matches: 6. Germline loops: CDR1 LGHNA, CDR2 YNFKEQ. The CDR3 DNA reads TGTGCCAGCAGCCAACCGCAGGGGGCGCTTGGCTACACCTTC. Its protein product is CASSQPQGALGYTF.

The rearrangement uses TRBV29-1 and TRBJ1-1; D perhaps matches TRBD1 (6 bases). The germline V gene encodes CDR1 SQVTM and CDR2 ANQGSEA. V was pared by 6 bases and J by 2 bases, with 13 bases between. The CDR3 has 13 amino acids. The CDR3, as DNA: TGCAGCGTGGGGCAGACAGGAAACACTGAAGCTTTCTTT. Its translation is CSVGQTGNTEAFF.

V and J are TRBV6-5 and TRBJ1-1, with a possible D match to TRBD1 (6 bases). V lost 3 bases and J lost 4, with 15 bases in between. The CDR3 loop spans 15 amino acids. Germline V lookup: CDR1 MNHEY, CDR2 SVGAGI. The DNA for the CDR3 is TGTGCCAGCAGTTATTTGGGGGGGGGCGTCACTGAAGCTTTCTTT. This translates into CASSYLGGGVTEAFF.

V is TRBV2 and J is TRBJ1-1; D ambiguous. Between the trimmed V and J ends, which lost 4 bases and 4 bases, there was a span of 13 bases. There are 14 residues in the CDR3. Germline assignment: CDR1 SNHLY and CDR2 FYNNEI. This CDR3 is CASSVSAAVTEAFF. As DNA, the CDR3 is TGTGCCAGCAGTGTGTCGGCTGCGGTCACTGAAGCTTTCTTT.

The chain has TRBV9 and TRBJ1-1; D gene unclear. The CDR3 length is 14 residues. With 4 bases removed from V and 5 bases from J, the gap between germline ends came to 15 bases. The germline gives CDR1 SGDLS, CDR2 YYNGEE. The CDR3 reads CASSPRTGWTEAFF. CDR3 DNA sequence: TGTGCCAGCAGCCCCCGGACCGGTTGGACTGAAGCTTTCTTT. The variable domain in full, completed from reference TRBV9 and TRBJ1-1, reads DSGVTQTPKHLITATGQRVTLRCSPRSGDLSVYWYQQSLDQGLQFLIQYYNGEERAKGNILERFSAQQFPDLHSELNLSSLELGDSALYFCASSPRTGWTEAFFGQGTRLTVV.

The chain uses TRBV5-1 and TRBJ2-1; TRBD2 aligns across 8 bases. Unmatched junction bases numbered 12, after V lost 0 bases and J lost 7 bases. Germline values: CDR1 SGHRS, CDR2 YFSETQ. There are 17 residues in the CDR3. CDR3 loop: CASSLGGAGLAINEQFF. The CDR3 DNA reads as TGCGCCAGCAGCTTGGGTGGGGCCGGACTAGCCATTAATGAGCAGTTCTTC.

The V gene is TRBV5-1, the J gene TRBJ2-2; 8 bases align to TRBD1. The CDR3 consists of 15 residues. In germline, CDR1 is SGHRS, CDR2 YFSETQ. The V and J ends lost 5 bases and 6 bases, in that order; junction bases with no gene match: 9. The CDR3 loop is CASRLGQEKSGELFF. CDR3 DNA: TGCGCCAGCAGGCTGGGACAGGAGAAGTCCGGGGAGCTGTTTTTT.

This rearrangement joins TRBV6-1 to TRBJ2-1; tentatively, D is TRBD2 (6 bases). The CDR3 totals 15 residues. V gave up 4 bases and J gave up 4 bases, with 14 bases separating them. Germline assignment: CDR1 MNHNS and CDR2 SASEGT. The CDR3 loop reads CASSGGTLIYNEQFF. As DNA, the CDR3 is TGTGCCAGCAGTGGCGGGACTCTAATATACAATGAGCAGTTCTTC.

V and J are TRBV5-6 and TRBJ2-3; D gene unclear. Germline V gene sequence: CDR1 SGHDT, CDR2 YYEEEE. The CDR3 covers 14 residues. With 1 base removed from V and 0 bases from J, the gap between germline ends came to 6 bases. CDR3 sequence reads: CASSLQGSTDTQYF. CDR3 nucleotides: TGTGCCAGCAGCTTGCAAGGGAGCACAGATACGCAGTATTTT.

CDR3 bases: TGTGCCAGCAGCCTCTATTTCCCGGATGAGCAGTTCTTC. This codes for CASSLYFPDEQFF. The chain links TRBV5-4 to TRBJ2-1; D call uncertain. Trimming took off 4 bases at V and 8 bases at J, with 13 bases between the two ends. Germline lookup yields CDR1 SGHNT and CDR2 YYREEE (reference sequence). This CDR3 has 13 residues.

The rearrangement uses TRBV5-1 and TRBJ2-3, with TRBD1 matching over 7 bases. The V gene's germline CDR1 is SGHRS and CDR2 YFSETQ. The CDR3 has 16 amino acids. With 0 bases clipped from V and 4 bases from J, the junction kept 8 bases outside the gene matches. The CDR3 reads CASSLGRGGLSDTQYF. The CDR3 DNA sequence: TGCGCCAGCAGCTTGGGGCGAGGGGGCCTCTCAGATACGCAGTATTTT.

The chain is built from TRBV7-2 and TRBJ2-7; TRBD1 matches at 8 bases. There are 14 residues in the CDR3. The V and J ends lost 5 bases and 2 bases, in that order; junction bases with no gene match: 5. Germline assignment: CDR1 SGHTA and CDR2 FQGNSA. The CDR3 coding sequence is TGTGCCAGCAGCCTCGGACAGGGAGCCTACGAGCAGTACTTC. The encoded protein is CASSLGQGAYEQYF.

The rearrangement uses TRBV5-1 and TRBJ2-1; 12 positions match TRBD2. Germline lookup yields CDR1 SGHRS and CDR2 YFSETQ. The CDR3 runs to 14 residues. Germline trimming cut 4 bases from V and 10 bases from J; bases unmatched to any gene: 6. The CDR3 nucleotides read TGCGCCAGCAGCCCCACTAGCGGGGGGTGGGAGCAGTTCTTC. Protein: CASSPTSGGWEQFF.

The chain uses TRBV5-6 and TRBJ2-3; 9 bases fit TRBD2. This CDR3 region has 16 residues. Germline lookup yields CDR1 SGHDT and CDR2 YYEEEE. The J segment lost 2 bases and the V segment lost 0 bases, leaving 4 bases of the junction unmatched. CDR3 DNA sequence: TGTGCCAGCAGCTTGGCCCCTAGCGGGGCCACAGATACGCAGTATTTT. As protein: CASSLAPSGATDTQYF.

The V call is TRBV19, the J call TRBJ1-1, with D uncertain. V gave up 6 bases and J gave up 1 base, with 9 bases separating them. This CDR3 contains 13 residues. CDR1 and CDR2 from the germline V gene are LNHDA and SQIVND (reference sequence). In DNA, the CDR3 is TGTGCCAGTAGGACCCATGGGAACACTGAAGCTTTCTTT. This gives the protein CASRTHGNTEAFF.

This chain uses TRBV11-1 with TRBJ1-6; the match to TRBD1 covers 7 bases. Germline lookup yields CDR1 SGHAT and CDR2 FQDESV (reference sequence). This CDR3 is 15 amino acids long. The junction had 11 bases not matched to a gene; V was cut back by 5 bases and J by 10 bases. The chain's CDR3 is CASSRDSRRESPLHF. As DNA, the CDR3 is TGTGCCAGCAGCCGGGACAGCAGGAGGGAGTCACCCCTCCACTTT.

This chain connects TRBV30 to TRBJ2-2; perhaps TRBD1 as D (5 bases). Trimming took 4 bases from V and 1 from J, leaving 10 bases between them. The CDR3 is made up of 14 amino acids. CDR1 is GTSNPN, CDR2 SVGIG, per germline (reference sequence). For the CDR3, the DNA is TGTGCCTGGACAGATGACAGGAACACCGGGGAGCTGTTTTTT. This translates into CAWTDDRNTGELFF.